Each of the 13 T cell receptor beta chains below was sequenced from the same sample in a study of blood T cell repertoires in COVID-19. Assay used: immunoSEQ multiplex PCR; TCRdb lists only in-frame clones, some missing. The data show more than 45,000 clones, 80% to 90% seen once. Input material: peripheral blood. The receptors here all came from a man aged 60 to 69 with acute or convalescent COVID-19.

This clone was seen a handful of times. V is TRBV6-2 or TRBV6-3 and J is TRBJ1-4; 7 positions match TRBD1. V lost 0 bases and J lost 8; bases outside the gene matches: 6. Germline V gene data show CDR1 as MNHEY and CDR2 as SVGEGT. This CDR3 has 15 residues. The CDR3 DNA is TGTGCCAGCAGTTACTCGGGACAGCCCGCAGAAAAACTGTTTTTT. Residues: CASSYSGQPAEKLFF.

This clone has only one observation. The genes are TRBV30 and TRBJ1-1; D not certain. CDR3 size: 11 residues. Germline V gene sequence: CDR1 GTSNPN, CDR2 SVGIG (reference sequence). Trimming took 5 bases from V and 4 from J, leaving 8 bases between them. The CDR3 nucleotides are TGTGCCTGGGGGAGAACCACTGAAGCTTTCTTT. Protein product: CAWGRTTEAFF. Full variable domain (rest looked up from reference TRBV30 and TRBJ1-1): SQTIHQWPATLVQPVGSPLSLECTVEGTSNPNLYWYRQAAGRGLQLLFYSVGIGQISSEVPQNLSASRPQDRQFILSSKKLLLSDSGFYLCAWGRTTEAFFGQGTRLTVV.

The chain recombines TRBV6-1 with TRBJ1-2; tentative D call: TRBD1 (5 bases). V lost 2 bases, J lost 5 bases, and 12 bases lay in between. The CDR3 is 14 residues long. Germline-derived CDR1 and CDR2 are MNHNS and SASEGT. The chain's CDR3 is CASSESSQGYGYTF. CDR3 DNA: TGTGCCAGCAGTGAAAGTAGCCAGGGATATGGCTACACCTTC.

The chain employs TRBV4-3 and TRBJ2-3, with TRBD1 as a possible D gene (6 bases). The V gene lost 0 bases and the J gene lost 3 bases, with 16 bases spanning the gap. The CDR3 is made up of 17 amino acids. Germline V gene data show CDR1 as LGHNA and CDR2 as YSLEER. The CDR3, as DNA: TGCGCCAGCAGCCAAGATCGAACCGGGACAAGTACAGATACGCAGTATTTT. It codes for CASSQDRTGTSTDTQYF.

The gene calls are TRBV19 and TRBJ1-1; 8 bases line up with TRBD1. The junction had 4 bases not matched to a gene; V was cut back by 5 bases and J by 8 bases. The CDR3 has 12 residues. CDR1 is LNHDA, CDR2 SQIVND, per germline (reference sequence). This CDR3 is CASSPWDREAFF. CDR3 sequence (DNA): TGTGCCAGTAGTCCCTGGGACAGGGAAGCTTTCTTT.

Here the CDR3 DNA reads TGCGCCAGCAGCCACCCTCGGACTAGCGGGAGAGGCGGCTCCTACGAGCAGTACTTC. Its translation: CASSHPRTSGRGGSYEQYF. The gene calls are TRBV4-1 and TRBJ2-7, with 13 bases that match TRBD2. Trimming removed 3 bases from V and 0 bases from J; junction bases left unmatched: 11. Looked up from germline, CDR1 is MGHRA and CDR2 is YSYEKL. This CDR3 has 19 amino acids.

The chain has TRBV6-6 and TRBJ2-7; 8 positions match TRBD2. The junction had 8 bases not matched to a gene; V was cut back by 7 bases and J by 6 bases. Germline V lookup: CDR1 MNHNY, CDR2 SVGAGI (reference sequence). The CDR3 length is 13 residues. The CDR3 loop is CASTGTAGGEQYF. CDR3 bases: TGTGCCAGCACCGGGACGGCGGGAGGCGAGCAGTACTTC.

V is TRBV30 and J is TRBJ1-1; D might be TRBD1 (6 bases). Trimming took off 3 bases at V and 5 bases at J, with 13 bases between the two ends. The germline gives CDR1 GTSNPN, CDR2 SVGIG (reference sequence). This CDR3 is built from 13 residues. This CDR3 reads CAWRSGEETEAFF. DNA for the CDR3: TGTGCCTGGAGGTCAGGGGAAGAGACTGAAGCTTTCTTT.

V and J are TRBV5-1 and TRBJ1-4; 12 bases match TRBD1. The trim removed 4 bases at V and 7 bases at J, leaving 5 bases unmatched. This CDR3 is built from 15 residues. CDR1 and CDR2 (germline): SGHRS, YFSETQ. The CDR3 sequence is CASSGPGQGAEKLFF. The CDR3 bases are TGCGCCAGCAGCGGCCCGGGACAGGGGGCTGAAAAACTGTTTTTT.

The V and J genes are TRBV5-6 and TRBJ2-1; D call uncertain. Germline values: CDR1 SGHDT, CDR2 YYEEEE. V was shortened by 1 base and J by 7 bases, with 6 bases between the two germline ends. The CDR3 is 12 residues long. The CDR3 is CASSLRSNEQFF. CDR3 DNA: TGTGCCAGCAGCTTGCGGTCTAATGAGCAGTTCTTC.

The V gene is TRBV19, the J gene TRBJ2-1, with 11 bases lining up with TRBD2. V trimming: 11 bases; J trimming: 5 bases; junction bases outside the gene matches: 8. The germline CDR1 and CDR2 sequences are LNHDA and SQIVND (reference sequence). The CDR3 is 14 residues long. In nucleotides, the CDR3 is TGTGCCTCATCACTAGCGGGGGACCACAATGAGCAGTTCTTC. This sequence encodes CASSLAGDHNEQFF.

The V and J genes are TRBV27 and TRBJ1-3; 10 bases align to TRBD1. Germline V gene lookup returns CDR1 MNHEY and CDR2 SMNVEV (reference sequence). The CDR3 contains 20 residues. The junction had 20 bases not matched to a gene; V was cut back by 5 bases and J by 4 bases. The CDR3 coding sequence is TGTGCCAGCAGTCGGGGGGCCCCGGGACAGGGGCGTATTGCCGGAAACACCATATATTTT. Its protein product is CASSRGAPGQGRIAGNTIYF.

V is TRBV27 and J is TRBJ1-6; 12 bases match TRBD1. After removal of 2 bases from V and 7 bases from J, the junction contained 12 bases not matched to a gene. Looked up from germline, CDR1 is MNHEY and CDR2 is SMNVEV (reference sequence). The CDR3 has 19 amino acids. This chain's CDR3 is CASSLRPPGTGGVNSPLHF. CDR3 nucleotide sequence: TGTGCCAGCAGTTTACGCCCCCCCGGGACAGGGGGCGTCAATTCACCCCTCCACTTT.